This T cell receptor (beta chain) was sequenced in a study of OX40 agonist ivuxolimab in advanced cancers. Clones were sequenced by immunoSEQ multiplex PCR, and TCRdb holds only the in-frame ones, with some missing. The sample contains approximately 42,000 clones, 75% to 85% of which appear only once. The CDR3 contains 11 residues. Looked up from germline, CDR1 is DFQATT and CDR2 is SNEGSKA (reference sequence). The ends lost 7 bases at V and 8 bases at J; junction bases unmatched: 6. Only a few counts were recorded for this clone. Source: CD4+ or CD8+ T cells sorted from blood, taken in a trial of the OX40 agonist ivuxolimab. This chain links TRBV20-1 with TRBJ1-2; the match to TRBD1 covers 8 bases. This TCR derives from an adult with an advanced solid tumor such as melanoma, head and neck, liver or kidney cancer. Here the CDR3 DNA reads TGCAGTGGGACAGGGACGGGGGGCTACACCTTC. This codes for CSGTGTGGYTF.